The 15 T cell receptor beta chains below come from one sample, sequenced in a study of T cell responses to AZD1222 COVID-19 vaccine. The repertoire was sequenced with immunoSEQ multiplex PCR; TCRdb's copy has only in-frame clones and lacks some. The table lists about 140,000 clones, approximately 86% of them singletons. This sample comprised peripheral blood, obtained on day 0 of AZD1222 vaccination. These receptors were obtained from an adult in good health.

This sequence joins TRBV7-8 and TRBJ2-6; D gene uncertain. V was cut by 5 bases and J by 0 bases, with 17 bases left in between. The CDR3 covers 18 residues. CDR1 is SGHVS, CDR2 FQNEAQ, per germline. The CDR3 DNA follows: TGTGCCAGCAGCCTAGGTAATAGAAAAATCTCTGGGGCCAACGTCCTGACTTTC. It translates to CASSLGNRKISGANVLTF.

The chain is built from TRBV2 and TRBJ2-5; tentative D call: TRBD2 (6 bases). The CDR3 is made up of 14 amino acids. V lost 5 bases to trimming and J lost 4 bases, with 14 bases between them. The V gene's germline CDR1 is SNHLY and CDR2 FYNNEI. This CDR3 is CASSTPGDGETQYF. In nucleotides, the CDR3 is TGTGCCAGCAGTACACCGGGGGACGGAGAGACCCAGTACTTC. Looking up the rest from reference TRBV2 and TRBJ2-5 gives the full variable domain: EPEVTQTPSHQVTQMGQEVILRCVPISNHLYFYWYRQILGQKVEFLVSFYNNEISEKSEIFDDQFSVERPDGSNFTLKIRSTKLEDSAMYFCASSTPGDGETQYFGPGTRLLVL.

The genes are TRBV4-3 and TRBJ1-5, with D tentatively TRBD1 (5 bases). The length of the CDR3 is 14 residues. Trimming stripped 2 bases from V and 6 bases from J, with 11 bases between. Germline V lookup: CDR1 LGHNA, CDR2 YSLEER. CDR3 DNA sequence: TGCGCCAGCAGCCAATTAGGGGAGGGTCAGCCCCAGCATTTT. This translates into CASSQLGEGQPQHF.

The chain recombines TRBV4-3 with TRBJ2-5; 10 bases fit TRBD1. Germline V gene sequence: CDR1 LGHNA, CDR2 YSLEER. V trimming: 2 bases; J trimming: 5 bases; junction bases outside the gene matches: 5. The CDR3 runs 15 residues. CDR3 sequence (DNA): TGCGCCAGCAGCCAACGGACAGGGGGTGGGGAGACCCAGTACTTC. Translation: CASSQRTGGGETQYF.

This clone occurred once. The chain combines TRBV28 with TRBJ1-2; 12 nucleotides align to TRBD1. Germline CDR1 is MDHEN and CDR2 is SYDVKM. The trim removed 8 bases at V and 5 bases at J, leaving 3 bases unmatched. CDR3 length: 13 amino acids. The CDR3 protein is CASGGQGAYGYTF. As DNA, the CDR3 is TGTGCCAGCGGGGGACAGGGGGCGTATGGCTACACCTTC.

The chain joins TRBV6-2 or TRBV6-3 to TRBJ1-4; D is perhaps TRBD1 (5 bases). Deletions cut 4 bases from V and 4 bases from J, with 16 bases between. The CDR3 extends over 16 amino acids. Germline loops: CDR1 MNHEY, CDR2 SVGEGT. The CDR3: CASSLVKGERNEKLFF. The CDR3 coding sequence is TGTGCCAGCAGTTTGGTGAAAGGGGAACGTAATGAAAAACTGTTTTTT.

V and J are TRBV6-2 or TRBV6-3 and TRBJ2-5, with D uncertain. The CDR3 runs 12 residues. Trimming left V 5 bases short and J 10 bases short, with 14 bases between. Germline V gene sequence: CDR1 MNHEY, CDR2 SVGEGT. DNA for the CDR3: TGTGCCAGCAGTCCCACTCATCAGAACCAGTACTTC. Translated, it gives CASSPTHQNQYF.

J is TRBJ2-2 and V is TRBV18; D is ambiguous. From germline, CDR1 is KGHSH and CDR2 LQKENI. The ends were cut back, 3 bases at V and 7 bases at J, with 9 bases in the middle. This CDR3 has 13 amino acids. Written as DNA, the CDR3 is TGTGCCAGCTCACCCTCAGCAGACGGGGAGCTGTTTTTT. It is translated as CASSPSADGELFF.

V and J are TRBV7-2 and TRBJ2-3; 8 nucleotides agree with TRBD1. The CDR3 is 14 amino acids. J was trimmed by 5 bases and V by 4 bases; bases with no gene match: 5. Germline V gene data show CDR1 as SGHTA and CDR2 as FQGNSA. As DNA, the CDR3 is TGTGCCAGCAGCTCAGGGGGCGCGAGAGATACGCAGTATTTT. Amino acid sequence: CASSSGGARDTQYF.

CDR3 loop: CAISDPPGLAGVSSYNEQFF. The CDR3 DNA sequence: TGTGCCATCAGTGACCCCCCCGGACTAGCGGGCGTTAGCTCCTACAATGAGCAGTTCTTC. The chain employs TRBV10-3 and TRBJ2-1, with 11 bases that match TRBD2. This CDR3 contains 20 residues. Germline CDR1 is ENHRY and CDR2 is SYGVKD. V gave up 3 bases and J gave up 0 bases; unmatched junction bases: 13.

CDR3 sequence (DNA): TGTGCCAGCAGCACCGGGCGGACTAGCGGGGGAGAGACCCAGTACTTC. Protein sequence: CASSTGRTSGGETQYF. V usage is TRBV11-2 and J usage is TRBJ2-5, with 13 nucleotides matching TRBD2. This CDR3 has 16 residues. V lost 5 bases to trimming and J lost 4 bases; unmatched junction nucleotides: 7. The germline gives CDR1 SGHAT, CDR2 FQNNGV.

The genes are TRBV18 and TRBJ2-1; 9 bases fit TRBD2. Unmatched junction bases numbered 12, after V lost 0 bases and J lost 6 bases. The CDR3 extends over 18 amino acids. Germline loops: CDR1 KGHSH, CDR2 LQKENI. CDR3 sequence: CASSPPPAGGRAPNEQFF. CDR3 DNA sequence: TGTGCCAGCTCACCACCACCGGCGGGGGGGAGGGCCCCCAATGAGCAGTTCTTC.

The chain links TRBV6-2 or TRBV6-3 to TRBJ1-1, with 7 bases that match TRBD1. Trimming at V came to 5 bases and at J to 1 base, leaving 4 bases not matched to a gene. CDR1 MNHEY and CDR2 SVGEGT come from the germline V gene. This CDR3 comprises 14 residues. Here the CDR3 DNA reads TGTGCCAGCAGTCCCCGGACAGGGAACACTGAAGCTTTCTTT. Its protein is CASSPRTGNTEAFF.

The chain links TRBV19 to TRBJ1-2, with a tentative D call TRBD1 (5 bases). With 5 bases removed from V and 14 bases from J, the gap between germline ends came to 15 bases. Germline assignment: CDR1 LNHDA and CDR2 SQIVND (reference sequence). CDR3 length: 11 amino acids. CDR3 protein: CASSQMRGLTF. The CDR3 nucleotides are TGTGCCAGTAGTCAGATGCGGGGCTTAACCTTC.

The chain combines TRBV7-8 with TRBJ2-1, with TRBD2 identical over 10 bases. Germline CDR1 is SGHVS and CDR2 is FQNEAQ. The CDR3 length is 16 residues. Trimming took 3 bases from V and 5 from J; bases not matched to a gene: 7. The CDR3 loop is CASSFLGTSEHNEQFF. CDR3 nucleotides: TGTGCCAGCAGCTTTCTCGGGACTAGCGAGCACAATGAGCAGTTCTTC.